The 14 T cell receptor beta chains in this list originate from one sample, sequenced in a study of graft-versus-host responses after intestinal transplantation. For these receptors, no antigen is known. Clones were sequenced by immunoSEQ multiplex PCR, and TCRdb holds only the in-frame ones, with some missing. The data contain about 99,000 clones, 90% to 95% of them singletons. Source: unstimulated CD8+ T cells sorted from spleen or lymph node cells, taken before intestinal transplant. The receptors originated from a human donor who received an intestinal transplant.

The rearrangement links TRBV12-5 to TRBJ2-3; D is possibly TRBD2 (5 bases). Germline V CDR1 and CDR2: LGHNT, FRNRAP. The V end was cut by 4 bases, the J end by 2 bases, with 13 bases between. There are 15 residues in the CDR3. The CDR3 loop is CASGSPMEATDTQYF. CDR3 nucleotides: TGTGCTAGTGGTTCTCCCATGGAGGCCACAGATACGCAGTATTTT. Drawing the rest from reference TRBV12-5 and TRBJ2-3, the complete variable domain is DARVTQTPRHKVTEMGQEVTMRCQPILGHNTVFWYRQTMMQGLELLAYFRNRAPLDDSGMPKDRFSAEMPDATLATLKIQPSEPRDSAVYFCASGSPMEATDTQYFGPGTRLTVL.

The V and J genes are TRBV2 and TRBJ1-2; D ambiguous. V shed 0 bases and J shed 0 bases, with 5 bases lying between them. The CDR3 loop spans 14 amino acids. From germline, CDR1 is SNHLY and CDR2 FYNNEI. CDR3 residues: CASSEAEPNYGYTF. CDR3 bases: TGTGCCAGCAGTGAAGCGGAACCTAACTATGGCTACACCTTC.

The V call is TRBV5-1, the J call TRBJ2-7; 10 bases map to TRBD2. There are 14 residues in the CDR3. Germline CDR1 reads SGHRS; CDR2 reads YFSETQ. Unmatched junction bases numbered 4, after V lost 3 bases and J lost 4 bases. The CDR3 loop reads CASSSFSGGYEQYF. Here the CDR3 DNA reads TGCGCCAGCAGCTCCTTTAGCGGGGGGTACGAGCAGTACTTC.

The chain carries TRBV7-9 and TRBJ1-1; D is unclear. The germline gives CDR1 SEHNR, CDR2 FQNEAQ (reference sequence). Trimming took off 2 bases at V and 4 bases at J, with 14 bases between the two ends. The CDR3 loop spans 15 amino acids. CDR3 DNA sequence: TGTGCCAGCAGCTTAACCGGGGAAGGCGGCACTGAAGCTTTCTTT. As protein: CASSLTGEGGTEAFF. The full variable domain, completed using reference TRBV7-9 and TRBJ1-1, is DTGVSQNPRHKITKRGQNVTFRCDPISEHNRLYWYRQTLGQGPEFLTYFQNEAQLEKSRLLSDRFSAERPKGSFSTLEIQRTEQGDSAMYLCASSLTGEGGTEAFFGQGTRLTVV.

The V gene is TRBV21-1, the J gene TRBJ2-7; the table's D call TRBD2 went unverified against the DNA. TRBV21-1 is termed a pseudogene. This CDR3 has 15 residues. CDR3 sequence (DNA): TGTGCCATCCCCGACGGAGAGGCTCGTTCCTACGAGCAGTACTTC. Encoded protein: CAIPDGEARSYEQYF.

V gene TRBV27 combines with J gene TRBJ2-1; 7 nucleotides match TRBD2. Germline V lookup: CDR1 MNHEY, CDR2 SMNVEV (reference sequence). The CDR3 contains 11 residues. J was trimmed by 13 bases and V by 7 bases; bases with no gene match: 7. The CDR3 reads CASMGGQKQFF. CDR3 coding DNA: TGTGCCAGCATGGGAGGGCAAAAACAGTTCTTC.

The CDR3 region is CASSEAGGGGNTIYF. For the CDR3, the DNA is TGTGCCAGCAGTGAAGCGGGGGGTGGTGGAAACACCATATATTTT. The V and J genes are TRBV2 and TRBJ1-3, with TRBD1 as a possible D gene (5 bases). The V and J ends lost 0 bases and 3 bases respectively, with 9 bases between them. Germline loops: CDR1 SNHLY, CDR2 FYNNEI. The CDR3 length is 15 residues.

For the CDR3, the DNA is TGTGCCAGCAGCTTGAAAGGGGCCTCTCCAAACTATGGCTACACCTTC. Its translation: CASSLKGASPNYGYTF. This chain joins TRBV5-6 and TRBJ1-2; D possibly corresponds to TRBD1 (5 bases). Trimming cost V 1 base and J 2 bases, with 15 bases left between them. Germline V gene lookup returns CDR1 SGHDT and CDR2 YYEEEE. This CDR3 comprises 16 residues. Combining the CDR3 with reference TRBV5-6 and TRBJ1-2 gives the whole variable domain DAGVTQSPTHLIKTRGQQVTLRCSPKSGHDTVSWYQQALGQGPQFIFQYYEEEERQRGNFPDRFSGHQFPNYSSELNVNALLLGDSALYLCASSLKGASPNYGYTFGSGTRLTVV.

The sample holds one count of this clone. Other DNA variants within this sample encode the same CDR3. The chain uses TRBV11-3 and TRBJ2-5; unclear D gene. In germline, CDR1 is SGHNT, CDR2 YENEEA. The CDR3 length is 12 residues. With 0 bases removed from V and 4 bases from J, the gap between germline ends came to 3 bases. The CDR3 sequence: CASSLDGETQYF. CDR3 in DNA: TGTGCCAGCAGCTTAGACGGAGAGACCCAGTACTTC.

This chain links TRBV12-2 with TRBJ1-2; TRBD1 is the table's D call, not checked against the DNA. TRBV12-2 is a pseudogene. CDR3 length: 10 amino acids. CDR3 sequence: CASRAYGYTF. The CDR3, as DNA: TGTGCAAGTCGGGCCTATGGCTACACCTTC.

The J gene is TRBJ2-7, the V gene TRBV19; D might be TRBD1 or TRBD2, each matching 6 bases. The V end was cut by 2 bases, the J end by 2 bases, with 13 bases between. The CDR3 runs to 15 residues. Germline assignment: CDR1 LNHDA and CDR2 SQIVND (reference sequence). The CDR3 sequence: CASSILGGGTYEQYF. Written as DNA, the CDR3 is TGTGCCAGTAGTATACTCGGAGGGGGAACCTACGAGCAGTACTTC.

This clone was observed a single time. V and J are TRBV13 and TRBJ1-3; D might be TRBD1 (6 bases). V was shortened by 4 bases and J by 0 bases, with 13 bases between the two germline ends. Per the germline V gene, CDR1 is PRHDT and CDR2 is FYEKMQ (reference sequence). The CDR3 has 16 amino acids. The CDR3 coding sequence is TGTGCCAGCAGCTACGGGGGGCGGTACTCTGGAAACACCATATATTTT. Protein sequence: CASSYGGRYSGNTIYF.

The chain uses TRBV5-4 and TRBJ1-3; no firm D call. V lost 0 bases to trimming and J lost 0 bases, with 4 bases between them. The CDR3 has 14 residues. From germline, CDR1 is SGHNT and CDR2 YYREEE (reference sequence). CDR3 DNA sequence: TGTGCCAGCAGCTTGGTCCCCTCTGGAAACACCATATATTTT. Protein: CASSLVPSGNTIYF.

The CDR3 reads CASSPTSRNEQFF. The DNA of the CDR3 is TGTGCCAGCTCACCGACTAGCAGGAATGAGCAGTTCTTC. This sequence joins TRBV18 and TRBJ2-1; TRBD2 matches at 7 bases. Germline V CDR1 and CDR2: KGHSH, LQKENI. This CDR3 is 13 amino acids long. Losses at the gene ends were 3 bases for V and 7 bases for J; bases not matched to a gene: 3.